Listed below are T cell receptor beta chains from one sample, sequenced in a study of Tregs in tolerant kidney transplant recipients. Assay: immunoSEQ multiplex PCR; the TCRdb copy retains only in-frame clones and omits some. The sample lists about 81,000 clones, 90% to 95% occurring once. The sample in question was CD4+ T cells from blood (PBMCs), obtained 24 months after the transplant. These receptors came from a human patient who received a combined kidney and bone marrow transplant. Some T cells may be provided by the graft donor. Both conserved end residues are part of each CDR3. Each record gives: J gene, D gene, clone size, V gene, CDR3 protein, CDR3 DNA. D genes are given only for firm matches. Where a row states a size, it is once, few, many or the class of an expanded clone; other rows omit it.

j_call: TRBJ1-1; d_call: TRBD1; clone_size: .; v_call: TRBV11-2; cdr3_aa: CASSPDRVATEAFF; cdr3_nt: TGTGCCAGCAGCCCGGACAGGGTCGCCACTGAAGCTTTCTTT
j_call: TRBJ2-5; d_call: TRBD2; clone_size: .; v_call: TRBV29-1; cdr3_aa: CSAGGETQYF; cdr3_nt: TGCAGCGCGGGGGGAGAGACCCAGTACTTC
j_call: TRBJ2-1; d_call: TRBD2; clone_size: .; v_call: TRBV19; cdr3_aa: CASSIESGGAYNEQFF; cdr3_nt: TGTGCCAGTAGTATAGAGTCGGGGGGGGCCTACAATGAGCAGTTCTTC
j_call: TRBJ2-3; d_call: .; clone_size: .; v_call: TRBV7-2; cdr3_aa: CASSQGLHTDTQYF; cdr3_nt: TGTGCCAGCAGCCAAGGACTGCACACAGATACGCAGTATTTT
j_call: TRBJ1-2; d_call: .; clone_size: .; v_call: TRBV19; cdr3_aa: CASSISAGKYNYTLNYGYTF; cdr3_nt: TGTGCCAGTAGTATTTCGGCAGGGAAGTATAACTACACTTTAAACTATGGCTACACCTTC
j_call: TRBJ2-4; d_call: TRBD2; clone_size: .; v_call: TRBV7-8; cdr3_aa: CASSLSGTSGFRNIQYF; cdr3_nt: TGTGCCAGCAGCTTATCCGGGACTAGCGGGTTCAGAAACATTCAGTACTTC
j_call: TRBJ1-1; d_call: .; clone_size: .; v_call: TRBV6-5; cdr3_aa: CASSKDRNTEAFF; cdr3_nt: TGTGCCAGCAGTAAAGACAGGAACACTGAAGCTTTCTTT
j_call: TRBJ1-2; d_call: TRBD1; clone_size: .; v_call: TRBV6-5; cdr3_aa: CASRLQGKGYGYTF; cdr3_nt: TGTGCCAGCAGGCTACAGGGGAAAGGATATGGCTACACCTTC
j_call: TRBJ1-2; d_call: .; clone_size: .; v_call: TRBV11-2; cdr3_aa: CASSLGEGYYGYTF; cdr3_nt: TGTGCCAGCAGCTTAGGCGAGGGTTACTATGGCTACACCTTC
j_call: TRBJ2-5; d_call: .; clone_size: .; v_call: TRBV6-1; cdr3_aa: CASSEVAAQYF; cdr3_nt: TGTGCCAGCAGTGAAGTCGCGGCCCAGTACTTC
j_call: TRBJ1-6; d_call: .; clone_size: once; v_call: TRBV5-1; cdr3_aa: CASSLALGQYNSPLHF; cdr3_nt: TGCGCCAGCAGCTTGGCTCTCGGACAGTATAATTCACCCCTCCACTTT
j_call: TRBJ1-1; d_call: .; clone_size: .; v_call: TRBV7-2; cdr3_aa: CASSPTPVNTEAFF; cdr3_nt: TGTGCCAGCAGCCCCACCCCGGTGAACACTGAAGCTTTCTTT
j_call: TRBJ1-5; d_call: .; clone_size: .; v_call: TRBV15; cdr3_aa: CATSRDSDSNQPQHF; cdr3_nt: TGTGCCACCAGCAGAGATAGTGATAGCAATCAGCCCCAGCATTTT
j_call: TRBJ2-3; d_call: TRBD1; clone_size: .; v_call: TRBV27; cdr3_aa: CASSLLGQGSDTQYF; cdr3_nt: TGTGCCAGCAGTTTATTGGGACAGGGGTCAGATACGCAGTATTTT
j_call: TRBJ2-7; d_call: .; clone_size: .; v_call: TRBV21-1; cdr3_aa: CASSKSRGPAPRANEQYF; cdr3_nt: TGTGCCAGCAGCAAATCTAGAGGCCCAGCACCCAGAGCAAACGAGCAGTACTTC
j_call: TRBJ2-1; d_call: .; clone_size: .; v_call: TRBV28; cdr3_aa: CASTSVQGLSSYNEQFF; cdr3_nt: TGTGCCAGCACCTCTGTTCAGGGATTGAGCTCCTACAATGAGCAGTTCTTC
j_call: TRBJ2-5; d_call: .; clone_size: .; v_call: TRBV18; cdr3_aa: CASSPRRGKETQYF; cdr3_nt: TGTGCCAGCTCACCACGGCGGGGTAAAGAGACCCAGTACTTC
j_call: TRBJ1-5; d_call: TRBD1; clone_size: .; v_call: TRBV6-9; cdr3_aa: CASSPRDSRFDSNQPQHF; cdr3_nt: TGTGCCAGCAGTCCCCGGGACAGCCGATTCGATAGCAATCAGCCCCAGCATTTT
j_call: TRBJ1-1; d_call: .; clone_size: .; v_call: TRBV28; cdr3_aa: CATRDMRMNTEAFF; cdr3_nt: TGTGCCACCCGGGACATGCGCATGAACACTGAAGCTTTCTTT
j_call: TRBJ2-1; d_call: .; clone_size: .; v_call: TRBV7-2; cdr3_aa: CASSLNPHMEQFF; cdr3_nt: TGTGCCAGCAGCTTAAATCCGCACATGGAGCAGTTCTTC
j_call: TRBJ2-2; d_call: .; clone_size: .; v_call: TRBV19; cdr3_aa: CASRVGSGGTGELFF; cdr3_nt: TGTGCCAGTAGAGTGGGGTCAGGCGGGACCGGGGAGCTGTTTTTT
j_call: TRBJ1-2; d_call: .; clone_size: .; v_call: TRBV27; cdr3_aa: CASSLGVSYGYTF; cdr3_nt: TGTGCCAGCAGTTTAGGTGTCAGCTATGGCTACACCTTC
j_call: TRBJ1-4; d_call: .; clone_size: .; v_call: TRBV18; cdr3_aa: CASSTIATNEKLFF; cdr3_nt: TGTGCCAGCTCAACAATTGCAACTAATGAAAAACTGTTTTTT
j_call: TRBJ1-6; d_call: TRBD1; clone_size: .; v_call: TRBV25-1; cdr3_aa: CASRDRVSLNSPLHF; cdr3_nt: TGTGCCAGCAGGGACAGGGTATCCCTCAATTCACCCCTCCACTTT
j_call: TRBJ1-5; d_call: TRBD1; clone_size: .; v_call: TRBV30; cdr3_aa: CAFARDRGRSEPQHF; cdr3_nt: TGTGCCTTCGCCCGGGACAGGGGGCGATCCGAGCCCCAGCATTTT
j_call: TRBJ2-1; d_call: .; clone_size: .; v_call: TRBV11-3; cdr3_aa: CASSPTVDEQFF; cdr3_nt: TGTGCCAGCAGCCCTACCGTCGATGAGCAGTTCTTC
j_call: TRBJ1-5; d_call: .; clone_size: once; v_call: TRBV18; cdr3_aa: CAEKPNQPQHF; cdr3_nt: TGTGCCGAGAAGCCCAATCAGCCCCAGCATTTT